This T cell receptor (beta chain) was documented in a study of OX40 agonist ivuxolimab in advanced cancers. Study details: The mean age was roughly 60 years, ranging from roughly 23 to 79, with over 70% of participants male.

Overall study findings and caveats: Partial responders at 0.1-3.0 mg/kg had among the lowest clonal expansion.

Trimming shortened V by 7 bases and J by 3 bases, and 16 bases separated the two germline ends. Per the germline V gene, CDR1 is LNHDA and CDR2 is SQIVND (reference sequence). This CDR3 is built from 15 residues. As for this clone: The antigen is undetermined.

Profiled with immunoSEQ multiplex PCR; TCRdb holds only in-frame clones, not every one. The sample yields approximately 40,000 clones, around 92% seen once. This clonotype originated in an adult with an advanced solid tumor such as melanoma, head and neck, liver or kidney cancer. The rearrangement joins TRBV19 to TRBJ2-1; a possible D gene is TRBD2 (5 bases). The sequencing used CD4+ or CD8+ T cells sorted from blood, collected in a trial of the OX40 agonist ivuxolimab. CDR3 sequence (DNA): TGTGCCAGTACCCCAGGACTCTTCTACTACAATGAGCAGTTCTTC. Its translation is CASTPGLFYYNEQFF.